This T cell receptor (beta chain) was obtained from a study of vaccination and CD4 T cells after COVID-19. Study-wide background: A median of around 73 days (range 14 to 241) separated dose two from the taking of post-vaccine samples. Overall study findings and caveats: In convalescent patients, a median about 90% of post-vaccine SARS-CoV-2-reactive clones appeared only after vaccination.

Germline-derived CDR1 and CDR2 are SGHTS and YDEGEE. This CDR3 comprises 13 residues. V was shortened by 5 bases and J by 4 bases, with 10 bases between the two germline ends. Sequencing of DNA taken from cultured CD4+ T cells relied on the Oncomine TCR Beta short-read assay. TCRdb itself ran the PCR reads through MiXCR, one entry per CDR3 protein. This table has roughly 7,200 distinct CDR3 sequences, 60% to 65% appearing once. Comments on this clonotype: Its antigen is still unknown.

The treatment was: roughly 10-day PBMC culture with coronavirus spike peptide pools or control peptides (ViraFEST assay). The chain couples TRBV5-8 to TRBJ2-1; tentatively, D is TRBD1 (6 bases). The sample was CD4+ T cells from blood, cultured in vitro. This receptor was taken from a human donor who had recovered from COVID-19. CDR3 protein: CASSQDRYNEQFF. CDR3 sequence (DNA): TGTGCCAGCAGTCAGGACAGATACAATGAGCAGTTCTTC.